This T cell receptor beta chain was profiled in a study of CD8+ T cells in alopecia areata. Study-wide context: Scalp area affected, as a percentage, set the severity score of treated patients.

Germline V gene data show CDR1 as MDHEN and CDR2 as SYDVKM. Trimming at V came to 5 bases and at J to 0 bases, leaving 7 bases not matched to a gene. The CDR3 has 17 residues. Treatment given: oral pan-JAK inhibitor, 5-10 mg twice daily. Study-wide results and caveats: The study found tofacitinib significantly decreased scalp clonality and expanded CD8+ clones among the top 100.

Following extraction, RNA underwent reverse transcription to cDNA, which served as the sequencing template. Method: immunoSEQ multiplex PCR; TCRdb's copy keeps in-frame clones and lacks some. The sample gives about 200,000 clones, more than 45% of which show up once; roughly 5% is in the top ten. As to this clone: The target antigen is unknown.

The J gene is TRBJ2-6, the V gene TRBV28, with 7 bases aligning to TRBD1. The source was CD4+ T cells sorted from blood, collected at week 24, from a patient treated with tofacitinib. This clonotype was sampled from a human donor with alopecia areata. The CDR3 DNA sequence: TGTGCCAGCAGTCCCCGACAGGGCCTCTCTGGGGCCAACGTCCTGACTTTC. Protein sequence: CASSPRQGLSGANVLTF. Based on the CDR3 plus reference TRBV28 and TRBJ2-6, the full variable domain is DVKVTQSSRYLVKRTGEKVFLECVQDMDHENMFWYRQDPGLGLRLIYFSYDVKMKEKGDIPEGYSVSREKKERFSLILESASTNQTSMYLCASSPRQGLSGANVLTFGAGSRLTVL.